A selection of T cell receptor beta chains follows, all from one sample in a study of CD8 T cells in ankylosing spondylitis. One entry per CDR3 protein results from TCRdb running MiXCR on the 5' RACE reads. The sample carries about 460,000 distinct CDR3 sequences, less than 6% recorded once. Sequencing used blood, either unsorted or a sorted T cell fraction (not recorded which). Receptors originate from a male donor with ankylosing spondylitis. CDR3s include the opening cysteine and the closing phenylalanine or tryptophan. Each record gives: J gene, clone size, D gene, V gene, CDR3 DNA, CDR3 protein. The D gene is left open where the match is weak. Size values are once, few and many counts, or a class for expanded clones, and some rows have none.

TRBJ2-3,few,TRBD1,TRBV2,TGTGCCAGCAGAGTGGACAGGGCCACAGATACGCAGTATTTT,CASRVDRATDTQYF
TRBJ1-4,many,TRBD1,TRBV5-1,TGCGCCAGCAGCTTTTACTCAGGGGGCAGAGATGAAAAACTGTTTTTT,CASSFYSGGRDEKLFF
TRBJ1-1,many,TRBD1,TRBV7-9,TGTGCCAGCAGCTTAGCTCGGACAGGGAAGGGGATTGGAGCTTTCTTT,CASSLARTGKGIGAFF
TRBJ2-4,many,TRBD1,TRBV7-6,TGTGCCAGCAGCCTGGGACAGGGGTTTGGAAACATTCAGTACTTC,CASSLGQGFGNIQYF
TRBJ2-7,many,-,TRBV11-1,TGTGCCAGCAGCTTAGCGAGGCGCGTCAGCTCCTACGAGCAGTACTTC,CASSLARRVSSYEQYF
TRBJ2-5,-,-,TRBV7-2,TGTGCCAGCAGGCGTCGGAGCCCTCAAGAGACCCAGTACTTC,CASRRRSPQETQYF
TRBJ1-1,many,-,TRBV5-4,TGTGCCAGCAGCTCTCCGCCCAGGGGTGCCACTGAAGCTTTCTTT,CASSSPPRGATEAFF
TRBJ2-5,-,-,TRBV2,TGTGCCAGCAGTGTGGCGGGGGCCGAAGAGACCCAGTACTTC,CASSVAGAEETQYF
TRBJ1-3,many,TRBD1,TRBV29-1,TGCAGCGTTGAAATCAGGGGGCTTGGAAACACCATATATTTT,CSVEIRGLGNTIYF
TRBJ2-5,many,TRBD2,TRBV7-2,TGTGCCAGCAGCTTAGTGGTAGCGGGAGAGGAGACCCAGTACTTC,CASSLVVAGEETQYF
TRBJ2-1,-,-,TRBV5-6,TGTGCCAGCAGCCCCTTGGAGGGAGGCCTCCGCAATGAGCAGTTCTTC,CASSPLEGGLRNEQFF
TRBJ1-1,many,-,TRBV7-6,TGTGCCAGCAGCTCGCTGGGGAGCACTGAAGCTTTCTTT,CASSSLGSTEAFF
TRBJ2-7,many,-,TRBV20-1,TGCAGTGCTAGGGACGGGGGTCCCTACGAGCAGTACTTC,CSARDGGPYEQYF
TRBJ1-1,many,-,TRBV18,TGTGCCAGCTCACCACCGGGGGCCCAGAACACTGAAGCTTTCTTT,CASSPPGAQNTEAFF
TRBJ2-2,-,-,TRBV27,TGTGCCAGCAGTTTGGGACACAACACCGGGGAGCTGTTTTTT,CASSLGHNTGELFF
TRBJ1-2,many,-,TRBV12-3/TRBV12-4,TGTGCCAGCAGGCGGGGAACATTTTATGGCTACACCTTC,CASRRGTFYGYTF
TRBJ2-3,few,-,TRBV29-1,TGCAGCGTTGAACTCTACAGGGGCACAGATACGCAGTATTTT,CSVELYRGTDTQYF
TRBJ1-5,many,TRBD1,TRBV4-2,TGTGCCAGCAGCCAACGGAGCATAACGACAGGGGGCGTTCAGCCCCAGCATTTT,CASSQRSITTGGVQPQHF
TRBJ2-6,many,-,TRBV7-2,TGTGCCAGCAGCTTAATGCCCTCTGGGGCCAACGTCCTGACTTTC,CASSLMPSGANVLTF
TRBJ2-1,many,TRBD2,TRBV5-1,TGCGCCAGCAGCTCGGGACTAGCGACCTACAATGAGCAGTTCTTC,CASSSGLATYNEQFF
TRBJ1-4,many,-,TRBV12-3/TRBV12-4,TGTGCCAGCAGACCGCGGGGGAGTAATGAAAAACTGTTTTTT,CASRPRGSNEKLFF
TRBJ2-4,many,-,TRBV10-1,TGCGCCAGCAGTGATCGTGGGAGAAAGTCAAACATTCAGTACTTC,CASSDRGRKSNIQYF
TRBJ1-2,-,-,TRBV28,TGTGCCAGCAGTTTCGGAGGTGGGCGGTACGGCTACACCTTC,CASSFGGGRYGYTF
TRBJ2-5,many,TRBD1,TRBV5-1,TGCGCCAGCAGCTCGGGACAGGGGGGTGAGACCCAGTACTTC,CASSSGQGGETQYF
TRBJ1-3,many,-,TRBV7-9,TGTGCCAGCAGCTTACGCGGCTCTGGAAACACCATATATTTT,CASSLRGSGNTIYF
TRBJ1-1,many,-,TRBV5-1,TGCGCCAGCAGCTTGGTAAAAGGGTCGGCTGAAGCTTTCTTT,CASSLVKGSAEAFF
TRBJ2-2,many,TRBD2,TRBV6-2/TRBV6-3,TGTGCCAGCCGTCGGGTAGCGGGAGGGCCGGACACCGGGGAGCTGTTTTTT,CASRRVAGGPDTGELFF